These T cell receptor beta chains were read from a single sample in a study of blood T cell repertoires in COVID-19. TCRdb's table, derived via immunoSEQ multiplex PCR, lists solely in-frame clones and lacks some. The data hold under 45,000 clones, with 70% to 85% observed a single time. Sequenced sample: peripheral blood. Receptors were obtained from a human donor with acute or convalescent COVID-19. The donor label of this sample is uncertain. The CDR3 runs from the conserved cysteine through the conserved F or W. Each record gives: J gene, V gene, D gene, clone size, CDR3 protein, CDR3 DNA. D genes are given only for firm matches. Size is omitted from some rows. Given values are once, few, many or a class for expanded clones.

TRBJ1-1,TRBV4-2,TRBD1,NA,CASSQAGQGGGEAFF,TGTGCCAGCAGCCAGGCCGGACAGGGAGGCGGTGAAGCTTTCTTT
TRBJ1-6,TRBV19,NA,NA,CASTSSSRSPLHF,TGTGCCAGTACGTCTTCTTCGCGTTCACCCCTCCACTTT
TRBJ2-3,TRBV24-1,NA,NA,CATSEGVTDTQYF,TGTGCCACCAGTGAGGGAGTCACAGATACGCAGTATTTT
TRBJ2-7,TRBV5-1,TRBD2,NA,CASSLGQAGGWSEQYF,TGCGCCAGCAGCTTGGGGCAAGCGGGAGGGTGGAGCGAGCAGTACTTC
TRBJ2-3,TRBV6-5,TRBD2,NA,CASRISGSSTDTQYF,TGTGCCAGCAGGATAAGCGGGAGTTCGACAGATACGCAGTATTTT
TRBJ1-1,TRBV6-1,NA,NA,CASSESPDGGYTEAFF,TGTGCCAGCAGTGAGAGTCCCGACGGGGGATACACTGAAGCTTTCTTT
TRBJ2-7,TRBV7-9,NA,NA,CASSLAGGRSEQYF,TGTGCCAGCAGCTTAGCAGGGGGAAGGAGCGAGCAGTACTTC
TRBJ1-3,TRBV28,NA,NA,CASSSRMARNTIYF,TGTGCCAGCAGTTCCCGAATGGCCCGAAACACCATATATTTT
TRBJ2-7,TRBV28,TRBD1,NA,CASGEGGQGREQYF,TGTGCCAGCGGCGAAGGAGGACAGGGTCGCGAGCAGTACTTC
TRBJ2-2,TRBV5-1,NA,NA,CASSLTSFPGELFF,TGCGCCAGCAGCTTGACTAGCTTCCCCGGGGAGCTGTTTTTT
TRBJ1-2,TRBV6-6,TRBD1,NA,CASSYSPGGQYGYTF,TGTGCCAGCAGTTACTCCCCAGGGGGTCAATATGGCTACACCTTC
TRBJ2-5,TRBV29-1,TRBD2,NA,CSVASGSGETQYF,TGCAGCGTTGCCAGCGGGAGTGGTGAGACCCAGTACTTC
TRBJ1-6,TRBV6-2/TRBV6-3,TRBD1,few,CASSYSTTGVTPLHF,TGTGCCAGCAGTTACTCGACGACAGGGGTTACACCCCTCCACTTT
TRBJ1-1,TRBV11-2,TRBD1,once,CASSSQGATEAFF,TGTGCCAGCAGCTCACAGGGGGCGACTGAAGCTTTCTTT
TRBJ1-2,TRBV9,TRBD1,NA,CASSAEGQRHLNYGYTF,TGTGCCAGCAGCGCTGAGGGACAGCGGCACTTAAACTATGGCTACACCTTC
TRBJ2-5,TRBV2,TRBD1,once,CASSHDRGGELETQYF,TGTGCCAGCAGCCACGACAGGGGCGGAGAACTGGAGACCCAGTACTTC
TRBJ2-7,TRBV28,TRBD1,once,CASSNRGRAYEQYF,TGTGCCAGCAGTAACAGGGGAAGGGCCTACGAGCAGTACTTC
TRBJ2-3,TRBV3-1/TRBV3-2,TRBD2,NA,CASSQKGRAERDTQYF,TGTGCCAGCAGCCAAAAAGGGAGGGCCGAGAGAGATACGCAGTATTTT
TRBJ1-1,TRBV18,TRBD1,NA,CASSPKGQEYNTEAFF,TGTGCCAGCTCTCCAAAAGGACAGGAGTACAACACTGAAGCTTTCTTT
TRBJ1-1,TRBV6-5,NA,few,CASSAAGNTEAFF,TGTGCCAGCAGCGCGGCCGGGAACACTGAAGCTTTCTTT
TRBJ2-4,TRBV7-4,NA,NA,CASSLRQRGSVGFSKNIQYF,TGTGCCAGCAGCTTACGGCAAAGGGGGAGTGTGGGATTTTCGAAAAACATTCAGTACTTC
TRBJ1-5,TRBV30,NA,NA,CAWSYQGYSNQPQHF,TGTGCCTGGAGTTATCAGGGGTATAGCAATCAGCCCCAGCATTTT
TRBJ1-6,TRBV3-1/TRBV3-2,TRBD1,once,CASSQADRNSPLHF,TGTGCCAGCAGCCAAGCGGACAGGAATTCACCCCTCCACTTT
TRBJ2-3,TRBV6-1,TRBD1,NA,CASSEGTGHTDTQYF,TGTGCCAGCAGTGAAGGGACAGGGCACACAGATACGCAGTATTTT
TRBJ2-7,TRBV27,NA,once,CASSPRHVAYEQYF,TGTGCCAGCAGTCCCCGACACGTTGCCTACGAGCAGTACTTC
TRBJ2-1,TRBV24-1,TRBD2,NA,CATSDLRTSGQSYNEQFF,TGTGCCACCAGTGATTTGCGCACTAGCGGCCAGTCCTACAATGAGCAGTTCTTC
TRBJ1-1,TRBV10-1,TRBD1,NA,CASSESYRDREFNTEAFF,TGCGCCAGCAGTGAGTCTTACCGGGACAGGGAATTCAACACTGAAGCTTTCTTT
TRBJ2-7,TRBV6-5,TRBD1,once,CASSYPGTGPNEQYF,TGTGCCAGCAGTTACCCCGGGACAGGGCCGAACGAGCAGTACTTC
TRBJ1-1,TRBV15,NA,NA,CATQENTEAFF,TGTGCCACCCAGGAGAACACTGAAGCTTTCTTT
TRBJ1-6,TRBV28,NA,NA,CASSREDRDNSPLHF,TGTGCCAGCAGTCGGGAGGACAGAGATAATTCACCCCTCCACTTT
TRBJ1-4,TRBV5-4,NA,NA,CASSFGLESEKLFF,TGTGCCAGCAGTTTTGGACTGGAGTCGGAAAAACTGTTTTTT
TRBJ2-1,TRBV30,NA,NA,CAWSDRAQFF,TGTGCCTGGAGTGACAGGGCACAGTTCTTC
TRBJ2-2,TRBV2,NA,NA,CASTKGAGTGELFF,TGTGCCAGCACCAAGGGGGCGGGGACCGGGGAGCTGTTTTTT
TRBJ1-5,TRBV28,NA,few,CASAVGVVGQTQPQHF,TGTGCTAGCGCGGTTGGAGTGGTGGGACAAACTCAGCCCCAGCATTTT
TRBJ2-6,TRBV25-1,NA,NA,CASSAGGTSGANVLTF,TGTGCCAGCAGTGCCGGCGGAACCTCTGGGGCCAACGTCCTGACTTTC
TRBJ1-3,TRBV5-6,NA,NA,CASSPHARNTIYF,TGTGCCAGCAGCCCCCATGCCCGGAACACCATATATTTT
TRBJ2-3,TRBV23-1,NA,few,CASITAREADTQYF,TGCGCCAGCATTACGGCCAGGGAGGCAGATACGCAGTATTTT
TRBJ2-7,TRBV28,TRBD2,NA,CASSFRTSGSRGYEQYF,TGTGCCAGCAGTTTCCGGACTAGCGGGAGTCGGGGCTACGAGCAGTACTTC
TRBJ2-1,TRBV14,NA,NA,CASSQAQYNEQFF,TGTGCCAGCAGCCAAGCGCAGTACAATGAGCAGTTCTTC
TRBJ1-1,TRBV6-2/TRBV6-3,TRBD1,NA,CASSQQGPWGEAFF,TGTGCCAGCAGTCAACAGGGGCCTTGGGGTGAAGCTTTCTTT
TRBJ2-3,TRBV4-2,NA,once,CASSQDWTATDTQYF,TGTGCCAGCAGCCAAGATTGGACAGCCACAGATACGCAGTATTTT
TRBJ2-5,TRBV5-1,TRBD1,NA,CASSLGRTGVGTQYF,TGCGCCAGCAGCTTGGGTAGAACAGGGGTCGGGACCCAGTACTTC
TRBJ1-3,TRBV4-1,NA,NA,CASSRLVTSGSGNTIYF,TGCGCCAGCAGCCGACTAGTTACGTCTGGCTCTGGAAACACCATATATTTT
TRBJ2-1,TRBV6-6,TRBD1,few,CASRKQGFQSYNEQFF,TGTGCCAGCAGAAAACAGGGGTTTCAGTCCTACAATGAGCAGTTCTTC
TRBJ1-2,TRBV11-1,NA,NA,CASSPGQGEGGYTF,TGTGCCAGCAGCCCCGGACAAGGAGAAGGGGGCTACACCTTC
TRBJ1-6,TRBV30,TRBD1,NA,CAWSPYLHTGGLSAYSPLHF,TGTGCCTGGAGTCCCTACCTACACACAGGGGGCCTTAGCGCTTATTCACCCCTCCACTTT
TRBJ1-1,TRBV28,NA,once,CASTRTDGREAFF,TGTGCCAGCACCCGAACCGATGGCAGGGAAGCTTTCTTT
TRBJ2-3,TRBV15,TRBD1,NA,CATSPPGTGWANTQYF,TGTGCCACCAGCCCCCCAGGGACAGGGTGGGCAAATACGCAGTATTTT
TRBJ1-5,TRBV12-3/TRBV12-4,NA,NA,CASGWGGNQPQHF,TGTGCCAGCGGCTGGGGAGGCAATCAGCCCCAGCATTTT
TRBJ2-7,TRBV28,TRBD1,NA,CASRTTGTGKQYEQYF,TGTGCCAGCAGGACGACCGGGACAGGGAAACAGTACGAGCAGTACTTC
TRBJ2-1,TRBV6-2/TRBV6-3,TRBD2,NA,CASSRASGRKDEQFF,TGTGCCAGCAGTCGGGCTAGCGGGAGGAAGGATGAGCAGTTCTTC
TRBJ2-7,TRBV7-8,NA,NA,CASSLGDSFYEQYF,TGTGCCAGCAGCTTGGGGGACTCGTTCTACGAGCAGTACTTC
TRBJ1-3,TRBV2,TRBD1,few,CASIRDRGVSGNTIYF,TGTGCCAGCATTAGAGACAGGGGTGTCTCTGGAAACACCATATATTTT